The sequence of this T cell receptor (beta chain) was determined in a study of T cell responses to AZD1222 COVID-19 vaccine. Turning to the study itself: Investigators merged groups given second doses at roughly 4 or roughly 12 weeks. Study-wide results and limits: Spike as a whole was targeted by vaccine-associated CD4 TCRs, dominant at 160-218 and 743-854. Of the AZD1222 recipients, only 5 to 7 were seropositive at baseline. With two AZD1222 doses given, Spike-specific TCR breadth and depth both rose.

Some clones are missing from TCRdb's copy, which holds only in-frame ones; the method was immunoSEQ multiplex PCR. The data show around 140,000 clones, with roughly 90% seen just once and 1.7% held by the top ten. The ends were cut back, 3 bases at V and 4 bases at J, with 9 bases in the middle. CDR1 and CDR2 from the germline V gene are ENHRY and SYGVKD. The CDR3 has 13 residues. As to this clone: Its target is not known.

V gene TRBV10-3 combines with J gene TRBJ1-1, with a weak D call TRBD1 (6 bases). This sequence originates from an adult in good health. This sample comprised peripheral blood, obtained on day 0 of AZD1222 vaccination. CDR3 region: CAISEQGSTEAFF. CDR3 DNA: TGTGCCATCAGTGAACAGGGAAGCACTGAAGCTTTCTTT.